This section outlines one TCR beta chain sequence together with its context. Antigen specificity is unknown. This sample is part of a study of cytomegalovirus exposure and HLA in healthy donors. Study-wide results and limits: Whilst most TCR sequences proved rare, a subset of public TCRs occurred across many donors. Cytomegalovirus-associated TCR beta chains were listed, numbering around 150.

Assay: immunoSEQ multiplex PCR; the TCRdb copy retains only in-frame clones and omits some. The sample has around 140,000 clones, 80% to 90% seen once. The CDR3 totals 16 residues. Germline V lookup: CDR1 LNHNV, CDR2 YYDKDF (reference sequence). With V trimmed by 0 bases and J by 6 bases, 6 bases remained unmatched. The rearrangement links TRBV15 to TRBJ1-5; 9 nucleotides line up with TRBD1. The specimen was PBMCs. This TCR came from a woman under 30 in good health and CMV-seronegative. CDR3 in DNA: TGTGCCACCAGCAGAGATCCTGGGACAGGGAGTCAGCCCCAGCATTTT. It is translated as CATSRDPGTGSQPQHF.